In this sample, the clone carrying this T cell receptor beta chain turned up a few times. TCRdb's copy holds only in-frame clones and misses some; the assay was immunoSEQ multiplex PCR. The sample shows roughly 710,000 clones, 75% to 90% of them seen only once. The data are from a study of shared T cell receptors in the human thymus. The CDR3 is 16 amino acids. Germline V gene sequence: CDR1 SEHNR, CDR2 FQNEAQ (reference sequence). The trim removed 4 bases at V and 2 bases at J, leaving 9 bases unmatched. These data also formed part of another study, on human thymus T cells. From that study: Immunologically healthy infants in Finland undergoing congenital heart defect surgery were the donors. In corrective heart surgery, resections were taken, and these provided the thymus tissue. V and J genes seemed to be used with bias in thymic and blood repertoires.

The material sequenced was thymocytes. The V and J genes are TRBV7-9 and TRBJ1-2, with 8 bases fitting TRBD1. This TCR came from a girl in the first two years of life with a congenital heart defect. CDR3 protein: CASSYQYRDRNYGYTF. The CDR3 DNA follows: TGTGCCAGCAGCTACCAATACCGGGACAGGAACTATGGCTACACCTTC.